A single sample is the source of the 17 T cell receptor beta chains below, sequenced in a study of spatial heterogeneity in lung cancer (dated by TCRdb to between 2017 and 2020). Library prep was done by 5' RACE. The sequencing machine was a NextSeq 500. The public sequencing data were trimmed at Q25 with fastp and processed into clonotypes with MiXCR by TCRdb, which kept only in-frame beta chains. One record per CDR3 amino acid sequence lists the most common genes and DNA. The sample table shows about 92,000 distinct CDR3 sequences, and approximately 12% are seen once. The ten largest clones capture roughly 39% of the sample. Sample time point, as interpreted from the label and publication: sample taken at primary tumor resection. This sample comprised PBMCs, obtained at surgery. The receptor source for this set is a male donor with early-stage non-small cell lung cancer.

This clonotype was seen a few times. V is TRBV10-3 and J is TRBJ1-4; D possibly corresponds to TRBD1 (5 bases). The CDR3 totals 15 residues. Trimming left V 3 bases short and J 7 bases short, with 15 bases between. Germline assignment: CDR1 ENHRY and CDR2 SYGVKD. The DNA for the CDR3 is TGTGCCATCAGTGATAGCGGGGCGCGAGGTGAAAAACTGTTTTTT. Protein: CAISDSGARGEKLFF.

The CDR3 spells CASSQLRGPNEKLFF. The CDR3 nucleotides read TGTGCCAGCTCACAACTCAGGGGGCCTAATGAAAAACTGTTTTTT. The chain combines TRBV18 with TRBJ1-4; 8 bases line up with TRBD1. The germline V gene encodes CDR1 KGHSH and CDR2 LQKENI. V was clipped by 4 bases and J by 3 bases; unmatched bases: 4. This CDR3 contains 15 residues.

This clonotype was observed a few times. The chain couples TRBV12-3 or TRBV12-4 to TRBJ1-1; weak D call: TRBD1 (6 bases). The CDR3 spans 14 residues. V was shortened by 6 bases and J by 3 bases, with 14 bases between the two germline ends. As DNA, the CDR3 is TGTGCCAGCAGACTAGCAGGGGAGTACACTGAAGCTTTCTTT. Its protein is CASRLAGEYTEAFF.

This clonotype has only a few counts. The V and J genes are TRBV7-2 and TRBJ2-3, with 7 positions matching TRBD2. Germline trimming cut 5 bases from V and 3 bases from J; bases unmatched to any gene: 11. This CDR3 region has 16 residues. Germline V gene lookup returns CDR1 SGHTA and CDR2 FQGNSA. The chain's CDR3 is CASSPMLGGRTDTQYF. CDR3 DNA sequence: TGTGCCAGCAGCCCAATGTTAGGCGGGAGAACAGATACGCAGTATTTT. Using reference TRBV7-2 and TRBJ2-3 for the parts outside the CDR3, the full variable domain is GAGVSQSPSNKVTEKGKDVELRCDPISGHTALYWYRQSLGQGLEFLIYFQGNSAPDKSGLPSDRFSAERTGGSVSTLTIQRTQQEDSAVYLCASSPMLGGRTDTQYFGPGTRLTVL.

This clonotype was counted between two and nine times. Here the CDR3 DNA reads TGTGCCAGCAGCCTAACCACAAATTCGGATACGCAGTATTTT. This gives the protein CASSLTTNSDTQYF. The chain recombines TRBV27 with TRBJ2-3; D is uncertain. The CDR3 length is 14 residues. V was pared by 6 bases and J by 6 bases, with 16 bases between. Germline loops: CDR1 MNHEY, CDR2 SMNVEV (reference sequence).

The chain couples TRBV19 to TRBJ2-5; the D is unclear. V was trimmed by 4 bases and J by 4 bases, leaving 10 bases between them. Looked up from germline, CDR1 is LNHDA and CDR2 is SQIVND (reference sequence). The length of the CDR3 is 13 residues. The DNA for the CDR3 is TGTGCCAGTAGTAGACGCCTCGGAGAGACCCAGTACTTC. It encodes CASSRRLGETQYF.

This clonotype has a count of ten or more. For the CDR3, the DNA is TGTGCCAGCAGCTTATTAAGATACGAGCAGTACTTC. Translated: CASSLLRYEQYF. V usage is TRBV7-9 and J usage is TRBJ2-7; D not certain. Trimming cost V 2 bases and J 4 bases, with 6 bases left between them. This CDR3 has 12 amino acids. Germline lookup yields CDR1 SEHNR and CDR2 FQNEAQ (reference sequence).

This chain joins TRBV7-3 and TRBJ2-2; 11 bases are a match to TRBD2. From germline, CDR1 is SGHTA and CDR2 FQGTGA. V dropped 4 bases and J dropped 5; count of bases not matched to a gene: 3. The CDR3 spans 15 residues. CDR3 in amino acids: CASSSTSGVTGELFF. In nucleotides, the CDR3 is TGTGCCAGCAGCTCGACTAGCGGGGTTACCGGGGAGCTGTTTTTT.

This CDR3 is CASSLDHNNSPLHF. In nucleotides, the CDR3 is TGCGCCAGCAGCTTGGACCACAATAATTCACCCCTCCACTTT. The genes are TRBV5-1 and TRBJ1-6; no clear D gene. The V gene lost 0 bases and the J gene lost 5 bases, with 6 bases spanning the gap. In germline, CDR1 is SGHRS, CDR2 YFSETQ. The CDR3 length is 14 residues.

This clonotype has a handful of counts. The chain combines TRBV27 with TRBJ2-1; weak D call: TRBD2 (5 bases). The V gene's germline CDR1 is MNHEY and CDR2 SMNVEV (reference sequence). Between the trimmed V and J ends, which lost 5 bases and 4 bases, there was a span of 18 bases. The CDR3 is 16 residues long. This chain's CDR3 is CASSPTWGERYNEQFF. CDR3 nucleotides: TGTGCCAGCAGTCCTACGTGGGGAGAGCGTTACAATGAGCAGTTCTTC.

This clonotype turned up a few times. The rearrangement links TRBV5-1 to TRBJ2-7, with no clear D. Trimming pared 0 bases from V and 3 bases from J, leaving 7 bases between. The germline gives CDR1 SGHRS, CDR2 YFSETQ. CDR3 length: 13 residues. The CDR3 loop is CASSLDYSYEQYF. CDR3 nucleotide sequence: TGCGCCAGCAGCTTGGATTACAGCTACGAGCAGTACTTC.

This clonotype was seen a few times. V gene TRBV12-3 or TRBV12-4 combines with J gene TRBJ2-5; 8 bases are a match to TRBD2. Trimming at V came to 6 bases and at J to 5 bases, leaving 5 bases not matched to a gene. CDR3 length: 13 amino acids. The CDR3 nucleotides read TGTGCCAGCAGAGGACTAGCCGCGGAGACCCAGTACTTC. Amino acids: CASRGLAAETQYF.

This clonotype was found a few times. The chain carries TRBV7-9 and TRBJ1-6; no definite D call. The V end lost 5 bases, the J end lost 9 bases, and 20 bases lay between the germline ends. In germline, CDR1 is SEHNR, CDR2 FQNEAQ (reference sequence). The CDR3 is 16 residues long. CDR3 sequence reads: CASSPTGGRGISPLHF. The CDR3 region has the DNA TGTGCCAGCAGCCCCACCGGTGGTCGGGGAATTTCACCCCTCCACTTT.

This clonotype was found many times. The V call is TRBV7-2, the J call TRBJ2-6; D not resolved. Germline CDR1 is SGHTA and CDR2 is FQGNSA. V lost 5 bases and J 3 bases, leaving 5 bases between the germline ends. The CDR3 has 13 residues. This CDR3 reads CASSELGANVLTF. The CDR3 DNA sequence: TGTGCCAGCAGCGAACTTGGGGCCAACGTCCTGACTTTC.

This clonotype showed up just a few times. The V call is TRBV4-3, the J call TRBJ1-5; D is ambiguous. CDR1 and CDR2 (germline): LGHNA, YSLEER. The CDR3 extends over 15 amino acids. The ends were cut back, 3 bases at V and 5 bases at J, with 14 bases in the middle. The CDR3 protein is CASSQVNREDQPQHF. The CDR3 bases are TGCGCCAGCAGCCAGGTAAACAGAGAAGATCAGCCCCAGCATTTT.

This clonotype was detected many times. The V call is TRBV7-2, the J call TRBJ2-5, with D perhaps matching TRBD2 (6 bases). V lost 6 bases and J lost 1, with 9 bases in between. The CDR3 length is 13 residues. Germline assignment: CDR1 SGHTA and CDR2 FQGNSA. The CDR3 spells CASRLGGQETQYF. The CDR3 region has the DNA TGTGCCAGCAGGTTGGGGGGCCAAGAGACCCAGTACTTC.

V and J are TRBV28 and TRBJ1-2; D is undetermined. Trimming removed 4 bases from V and 4 bases from J, with 13 bases in between. CDR1 and CDR2 from the germline V gene are MDHEN and SYDVKM. CDR3 length equals 14 residues. DNA for the CDR3: TGTGCCAGCAGTTCTACCGGGGATGGCTATGGCTACACCTTC. This gives the protein CASSSTGDGYGYTF.